A selection of T cell receptor beta chains follows, all from one sample in a study of post-analysis software for immune sequencing data. TCRdb fed the PCR reads into MiXCR, producing one record per CDR3 protein. In the table there are about 540,000 distinct CDR3 sequences, under 40% of which are singletons. The material sequenced was blood. The receptors here all came from a girl under 18 with multiple sclerosis. CDR3s include the opening cysteine and the closing phenylalanine or tryptophan. A D gene is named only where the DNA matches it firmly. Only part of the rows carry a size: once, few, many, or a class if the clone is expanded.

NA,TRBD1,TRBV2,TRBJ2-7,TGTGCCAGCAGTCCTGGTACAGGGGGCGCTTATTCCGAGCAGTACTTC,CASSPGTGGAYSEQYF
NA,TRBD2,TRBV20-1,TRBJ2-5,TGCAGTGCTAGGCCCGGGACTAGCGCCCAAGAGACCCAGTACTTC,CSARPGTSAQETQYF
NA,TRBD1,TRBV2,TRBJ1-2,TGTGCCAGCGGACGGAGACAGGGAATTTTTCGTGGCTACACCTTC,CASGRRQGIFRGYTF
NA,TRBD2,TRBV20-1,TRBJ2-7,TGCAGTGCTAAACCGGGACTAGGTATCTACGAGCAGTACTTC,CSAKPGLGIYEQYF
NA,NA,TRBV5-1,TRBJ1-4,TGCGCCAGCAGCTTCCCGAATGGTGAAAAACTGTTTTTT,CASSFPNGEKLFF
many,NA,TRBV5-1,TRBJ2-5,TGTGCCAGCAGCCGCGGGGATCAAGAGACCCAGTACTTC,CASSRGDQETQYF
few,NA,TRBV6-6,TRBJ2-3,TGTGCCAGCATTGGGACGGACACAGATACGCAGTATTTT,CASIGTDTDTQYF
NA,NA,TRBV2,TRBJ2-3,TGTGCCAGCAGTGAAAACTGGGATACGCAGTATTTT,CASSENWDTQYF
NA,NA,TRBV4-2,TRBJ1-1,TGTGCCAGCAGCCAAGTGGGGGCAGGGACTGGTTTCAGTGAAGCTTTCTTT,CASSQVGAGTGFSEAFF
few,NA,TRBV6-5,TRBJ2-3,TGTGCCAGCAGTTACATGGGAGATACGCAGTATTTT,CASSYMGDTQYF
NA,NA,TRBV10-3,TRBJ1-1,TGTGCCATCAGTGGCCAGTCGAACACTGAAGCTTTCTTT,CAISGQSNTEAFF
NA,NA,TRBV29-1,TRBJ1-4,TGCAGCGTTGATTTATGGGTGGCGGATGAAAAACTGTTTTTT,CSVDLWVADEKLFF
once,NA,TRBV6-5,TRBJ1-1,TGTGCCAGCAGCCGCACGACAGTGAACACTGAAGCTTTCTTT,CASSRTTVNTEAFF
few,TRBD2,TRBV20-1,TRBJ2-1,TGCAGTGCTTCAACCGGGACTAGGGCTTACAATGAGCAGTTCTTC,CSASTGTRAYNEQFF
NA,NA,TRBV5-1,TRBJ1-2,TGCGCCAGCACCCCATCCGGATCTACGAGGGGTAGCTACACCTTC,CASTPSGSTRGSYTF
NA,NA,TRBV20-1,TRBJ2-5,TGCAGTGCGCCGGAGCAGACCCAGTACTTC,CSAPEQTQYF
few,NA,TRBV29-1,TRBJ2-1,TGCAGCGTTGAAGTGACGGCCAGAAATGAGCAGTTCTTC,CSVEVTARNEQFF
NA,NA,TRBV7-2,TRBJ2-1,TGTGCCAGCAGCTTAGGTCCGGACTCCTACAATGAGCAGTTCTTC,CASSLGPDSYNEQFF
few,NA,TRBV4-2,TRBJ1-2,TGTGCCGGCAGCCAAGAAGTAACAGTCTATGGCTACACCTTC,CAGSQEVTVYGYTF
few,NA,TRBV5-1,TRBJ1-4,TGCGCCAGCAGCTCGGAACCTCTGGGGGGAGAAAAACTGTTTTTT,CASSSEPLGGEKLFF
few,NA,TRBV4-1,TRBJ2-7,TGCGCCAGCAGCCGGGGCGGCGGCTCCTACGAGCAGTACTTC,CASSRGGGSYEQYF
NA,TRBD1,TRBV6-2/TRBV6-3,TRBJ2-7,TGTGCCAGCAGCCGCTCGACAGGGGTCGAGCAGTACTTC,CASSRSTGVEQYF
few,TRBD2,TRBV5-4,TRBJ2-7,TGTGCCAGCAGCTTGATCGGGAGGGGCCTCTCCTACGAGCAGTACTTC,CASSLIGRGLSYEQYF
few,NA,TRBV12-3/TRBV12-4,TRBJ2-5,TGTGCCAGCAGCTCCCCCGAGGCCGGGATCCAAGAGACCCAGTACTTC,CASSSPEAGIQETQYF
NA,TRBD1,TRBV18,TRBJ1-5,TGTGCCAGCACTACGGGGACAGGGGGAGATCAGCCCCAGCATTTT,CASTTGTGGDQPQHF
few,NA,TRBV6-4,TRBJ2-3,TGTGCCAGGGGGCAGCCAGGCACAGATACGCAGTATTTT,CARGQPGTDTQYF
few,TRBD2,TRBV6-5,TRBJ2-7,TGTGCCAGCAGTTTTGGACTAGCGGGGTCCCAGTACTTC,CASSFGLAGSQYF
NA,TRBD2,TRBV5-1,TRBJ2-4,TGCGCCAGCAGCTATGTAGCGGGGCCCAAAAACATTCAGTACTTC,CASSYVAGPKNIQYF
few,TRBD2,TRBV29-1,TRBJ2-1,TGCAGCGTTGATGGGCCAGCGGGGGGTAACAATGAGCAGTTCTTC,CSVDGPAGGNNEQFF
NA,NA,TRBV9,TRBJ2-7,TGTGCCAGCAGCAGGACGGATACCTACGAGCAGTACTTC,CASSRTDTYEQYF
once,NA,TRBV6-2/TRBV6-3,TRBJ1-2,TGTGCCAGCACTTACGGGGACAAACCTAACTATGGCTACACCTTC,CASTYGDKPNYGYTF
NA,NA,TRBV7-9,TRBJ1-2,TGTGCCAGCAGCTCCAACCTCCGGGACCTCTATGGCTACACCTTC,CASSSNLRDLYGYTF
NA,NA,TRBV2,TRBJ2-7,TGTGCCAGCAGAGCGCGGGACGCGACCTACGAGCAGTACTTC,CASRARDATYEQYF
NA,TRBD2,TRBV3-1,TRBJ2-1,TGTGCCAGCAGCCCAAGGTTTAGCGGGGGGGCCAGGACCTACAATGAGCAGTTCTTC,CASSPRFSGGARTYNEQFF
NA,NA,TRBV7-9,TRBJ2-7,TGTGCCAGCAGCGTCCGGGAAATCTACAATGAGCAGTACTTC,CASSVREIYNEQYF
few,NA,TRBV20-1,TRBJ1-2,TGCAGTGCTAGGACCCTGGGCTATGGCTACACCTTC,CSARTLGYGYTF
once,NA,TRBV6-5,TRBJ1-4,TGTGCCAGCAGTTACTCGTTGGGTGGTGAAAAACTGTTTTTT,CASSYSLGGEKLFF
once,TRBD1,TRBV27,TRBJ1-2,TGTGCCAGCAGGAAGGGGACAGATAACTATGGCTACACCTTC,CASRKGTDNYGYTF
NA,TRBD1,TRBV2,TRBJ2-1,TGTGCCAGCAGGACAGGGGATGAGCAGTTCTTC,CASRTGDEQFF
few,NA,TRBV6-2/TRBV6-3,TRBJ2-6,TGTGCCAGCAGAAGGATCGAGAGCTCTGGGGCCAACGTCCTGACTTTC,CASRRIESSGANVLTF
NA,TRBD2,TRBV7-2,TRBJ2-5,TGTGCCAGCAGCTTAATGAAACTAGCGGGGGGCCAAGAGACCCAGTACTTC,CASSLMKLAGGQETQYF
NA,NA,TRBV3-1,TRBJ2-1,TGTGCCAGCAGCCAAGACAGGTCAGGGGCATGGTACAATGAGCAGTTCTTC,CASSQDRSGAWYNEQFF
NA,NA,TRBV2,TRBJ2-7,TGTGCCAGCAGTACAAACCGGTACGAGCAGTACTTC,CASSTNRYEQYF
NA,NA,TRBV12-3/TRBV12-4,TRBJ1-4,TGTGCCAGCAGTTTAGTAGGGGGGGACGAAAAACTGTTTTTT,CASSLVGGDEKLFF
few,TRBD1,TRBV15,TRBJ2-3,TGTGCCACCAGCAAGCTCAGGGGGACAGATACGCAGTATTTT,CATSKLRGTDTQYF
few,NA,TRBV5-1,TRBJ1-1,TGCGCCAGCAGCCAGGGAGGGGCCTCCACTGAAGCTTTCTTT,CASSQGGASTEAFF
few,NA,TRBV7-4,TRBJ1-5,TGTGCCAGCAGCCCCCGGACAAATTATCAGCCCCAGCATTTT,CASSPRTNYQPQHF
many,TRBD1,TRBV7-9,TRBJ2-7,TGTGCCAGCAGCCCCCAACCCACAGGGGTTCGCTACGAGCAGTACTTC,CASSPQPTGVRYEQYF
once,NA,TRBV7-9,TRBJ1-2,TGTGCCAGCAGCTTACTTGGTGGACACACGGTGAAGAACTATGGCTACACCTTC,CASSLLGGHTVKNYGYTF
many,TRBD2,TRBV10-3,TRBJ2-7,TGTGCCATCAGTGAGCCAACTAGCGGGGGAACCTACGAGCAGTACTTC,CAISEPTSGGTYEQYF
NA,NA,TRBV29-1,TRBJ1-2,TGCAGCGTTGAAACACCCAGGGGCTACACCTTC,CSVETPRGYTF
NA,NA,TRBV20-1,TRBJ1-2,TGCAGTGCCGAGAATAGGGTATACTATGGCTACACCTTC,CSAENRVYYGYTF
few,NA,TRBV3-1,TRBJ2-4,TGTGCCAGCAGCCCCGCGGAATGGGGAAGAGCCAAAAACATTCAGTACTTC,CASSPAEWGRAKNIQYF
few,TRBD1,TRBV6-5,TRBJ1-5,TGTGCCAGCGGAAGGGACAGGGGGAGCAATCAGCCCCAGCATTTT,CASGRDRGSNQPQHF
few,TRBD2,TRBV9,TRBJ2-3,TGTGCCAGCAGCGTAGAGGGCGGGGGGGCCTCAGATACGCAGTATTTT,CASSVEGGGASDTQYF
few,NA,TRBV27,TRBJ2-1,TGTGCCAGCAGTAAGGCGTCCGGGGCCAATGAGCAGTTCTTC,CASSKASGANEQFF
many,NA,TRBV6-5,TRBJ2-7,TGTGCCAGCAGCTTCGGACAGACCTACGAGCAGTACTTC,CASSFGQTYEQYF
few,NA,TRBV20-1,TRBJ2-3,TGCAGTGCTTCCCCCAGGTACAGCACAGATACGCAGTATTTT,CSASPRYSTDTQYF
few,TRBD1,TRBV11-2,TRBJ2-1,TGTGCCAGCATTCCCCAGGGGGCGTTAAGTAATGAGCAGTTCTTC,CASIPQGALSNEQFF